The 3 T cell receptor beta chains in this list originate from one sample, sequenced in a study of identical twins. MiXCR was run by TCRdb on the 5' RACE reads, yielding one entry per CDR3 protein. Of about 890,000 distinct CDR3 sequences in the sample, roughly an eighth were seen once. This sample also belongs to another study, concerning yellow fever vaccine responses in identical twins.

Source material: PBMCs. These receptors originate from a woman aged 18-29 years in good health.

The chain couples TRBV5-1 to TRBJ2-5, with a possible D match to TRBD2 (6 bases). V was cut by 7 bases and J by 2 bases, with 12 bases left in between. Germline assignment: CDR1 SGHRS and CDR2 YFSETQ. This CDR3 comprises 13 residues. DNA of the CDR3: TGCGCCAGCGCCCCCAGCGGGCAAGAGACCCAGTACTTC. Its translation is CASAPSGQETQYF.

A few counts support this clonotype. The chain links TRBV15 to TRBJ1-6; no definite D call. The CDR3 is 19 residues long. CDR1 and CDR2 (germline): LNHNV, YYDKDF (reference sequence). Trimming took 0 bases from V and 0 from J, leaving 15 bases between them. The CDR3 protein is CATSRDRGVGSSYNSPLHF. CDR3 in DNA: TGTGCCACCAGCAGAGATCGGGGTGTAGGGAGCTCCTATAATTCACCCCTCCACTTT.

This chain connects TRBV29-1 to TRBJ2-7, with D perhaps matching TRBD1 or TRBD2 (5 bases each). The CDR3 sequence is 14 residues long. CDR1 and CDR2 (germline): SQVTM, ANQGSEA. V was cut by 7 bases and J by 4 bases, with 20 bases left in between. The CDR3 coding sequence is TGCAGCGCCGCAAGAGGGGCGGGCGCGTACGAGCAGTACTTC. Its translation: CSAARGAGAYEQYF.